This T cell receptor beta chain was profiled in a study of T cells after yellow fever vaccination. This clonotype was found many times. MiXCR, applied by TCRdb to the 5' RACE reads, yields one record per CDR3 protein. The sample holds about 240,000 distinct CDR3 sequences; 6.9% are singletons and the top ten take approximately 0.85%. The CDR3 consists of 13 residues. Germline loops: CDR1 ENHRY, CDR2 SYGVKD. J gave up 8 bases and V 6 bases, and 7 bases lay outside the gene matches. The chain recombines TRBV10-3 with TRBJ1-2; 9 nucleotides agree with TRBD1. This TCR came from a man aged 30-40 years who received the YFV17D yellow fever vaccine. Material: CD4+ T cells sorted from PBMCs, obtained 15 days after the yellow fever booster vaccination. The CDR3 protein is CAIRTGGTGGYTF. Here the CDR3 DNA reads TGTGCCATCAGGACAGGGGGAACGGGAGGCTACACCTTC.